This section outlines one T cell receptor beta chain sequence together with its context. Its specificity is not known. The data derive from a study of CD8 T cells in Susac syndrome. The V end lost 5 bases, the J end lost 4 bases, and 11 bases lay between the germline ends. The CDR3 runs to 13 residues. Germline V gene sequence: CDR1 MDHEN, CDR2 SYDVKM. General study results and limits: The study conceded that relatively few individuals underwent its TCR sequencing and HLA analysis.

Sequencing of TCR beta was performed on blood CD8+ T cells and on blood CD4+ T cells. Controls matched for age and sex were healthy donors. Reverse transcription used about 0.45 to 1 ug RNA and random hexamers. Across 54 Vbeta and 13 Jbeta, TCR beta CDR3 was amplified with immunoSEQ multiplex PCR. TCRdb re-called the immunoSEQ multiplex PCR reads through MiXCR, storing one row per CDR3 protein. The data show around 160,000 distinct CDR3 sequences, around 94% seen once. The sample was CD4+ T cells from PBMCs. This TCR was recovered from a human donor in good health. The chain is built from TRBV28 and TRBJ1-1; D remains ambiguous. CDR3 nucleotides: TGTGCCAGCAGTGTTCCGGTCAGCACTGAAGCTTTCTTT. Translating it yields CASSVPVSTEAFF.